This TCR beta chain originates from a study of Graves' ophthalmopathy and Graves' hyperthyroidism. Researchers turned away patients with other autoimmune diseases, uncontrolled infections, pregnancy or lactation. Amplified material comprised TCR beta CDR3 regions derived from RNA transcripts. After a first-round RT-PCR with HTBI primers, a second-round multiplex PCR was run. In TCRdb, the multiplex PCR reads were re-called with MiXCR into one record per CDR3 protein. Of hundreds of thousands of distinct CDR3 sequences listed, 40% are singletons. About this clonotype: Its specificity is not known.

Findings and limits, study-wide: Among thyroid clonotypes expanded above 0.001 frequency, most also appeared in blood.

The receptor was derived from an adult man with Graves' ophthalmopathy. Sequences were obtained from peripheral blood.

For the CDR3, the DNA is TGTGCCAGCAGCCATAGGGGGGGTAGCGGCTACACCTTC. Protein product: CASSHRGGSGYTF. The chain uses TRBV7-2 and TRBJ1-2, with D possibly matching TRBD1 (6 bases). This CDR3 comprises 13 residues. V lost 5 bases and J lost 8, with 15 bases in between. Germline CDR1 SGHTA, CDR2 FQGNSA.